These T cell receptor beta chains were read from a single sample in a study of monozygotic twins with inflammatory bowel disease. TCRdb reprocessed the 5' RACE reads; each CDR3 protein has one entry and no DNA is given. This sample's clone table lists 150,000 to 200,000 distinct CDR3 sequences. Sequencing was performed on blood. These receptors originate from a human donor with ulcerative colitis or Crohn's disease, or a healthy co-twin of an affected twin (not recorded which). Both conserved end residues are part of each CDR3.

J gene | V gene | CDR3 protein
TRBJ2-3 | TRBV20-1 | CSARPKGLAGVSSTDTQYF
TRBJ1-4 | TRBV10-3 | CAISDGRDRVNEKLFF
TRBJ2-4 | TRBV27 | CASSLKSGGFYDIQYF
TRBJ1-4 | TRBV5-1 | CASSLVTPYNEKLFF
TRBJ1-1 | TRBV5-4 | CASSPGPGGTEAFF
TRBJ1-2 | TRBV12-5 | CASGPSLENGYTF
TRBJ1-1 | TRBV20-1 | CSATETVNTEAFF
TRBJ1-4 | TRBV5-1 | CASSPDREKLFF
TRBJ1-5 | TRBV27 | CASSATGLYSNQPQHF
TRBJ2-7 | TRBV5-4 | CASSLDPSGGIPYEQYF
TRBJ2-7 | TRBV18 | CASSPIRAYEQYF
TRBJ1-1 | TRBV30 | CASTGSGNTEAFF
TRBJ1-1 | TRBV29-1 | CSVVRGTEAFF
TRBJ1-1 | TRBV2 | CASRFGTMDTEAFF
TRBJ2-3 | TRBV9 | CASSVGVLSSTDTQYF
TRBJ2-6 | TRBV27 | CASSLTQTSGANVLTF
TRBJ1-6 | TRBV2 | CASSDREVDSPLHF
TRBJ2-2 | TRBV20-1 | CSARAGARGNTGELFF
TRBJ2-3 | TRBV10-3 | CAISDLAGSQDTQYF
TRBJ2-1 | TRBV5-8 | CASSLRGTRSYNEQFF
TRBJ2-1 | TRBV7-9 | CASSLKREFNEQFF
TRBJ1-2 | TRBV5-5 | CASSFPTGIPYGYTF
TRBJ2-3 | TRBV20-1 | CSARDPRAGTDTQYF
TRBJ2-2 | TRBV4-3 | CASSQQWGELFF
TRBJ2-3 | TRBV7-2 | CASRPPPREYTDTQYF
TRBJ1-1 | TRBV27 | CASSPGQGITEAFF
TRBJ2-5 | TRBV21-1 | CASSKGATGLNSYQETQYF
TRBJ2-7 | TRBV29-1 | CSAQGFHEQYF
TRBJ2-2 | TRBV20-1 | CSATWGGSANTGELFF